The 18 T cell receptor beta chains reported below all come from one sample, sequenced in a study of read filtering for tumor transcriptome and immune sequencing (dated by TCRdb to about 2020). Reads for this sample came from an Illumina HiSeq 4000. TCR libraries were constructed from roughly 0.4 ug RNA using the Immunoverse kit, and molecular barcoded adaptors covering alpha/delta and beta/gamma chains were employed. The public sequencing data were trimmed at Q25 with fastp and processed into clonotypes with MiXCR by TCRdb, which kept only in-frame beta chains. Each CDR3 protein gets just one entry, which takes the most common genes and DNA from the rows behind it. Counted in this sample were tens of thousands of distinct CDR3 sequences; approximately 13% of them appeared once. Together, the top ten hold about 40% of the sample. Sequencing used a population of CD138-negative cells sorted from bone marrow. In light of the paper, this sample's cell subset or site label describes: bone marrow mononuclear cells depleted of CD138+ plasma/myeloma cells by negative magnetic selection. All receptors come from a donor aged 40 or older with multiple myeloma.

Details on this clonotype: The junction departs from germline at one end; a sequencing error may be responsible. CDR3 amino acids: CDSSHGPLVGTEAIF. The CDR3 DNA is TGTGACAGCAGCCACGGCCCGCTGGTTGGGACTGAAGCTATCTTT. J is TRBJ1-1 and V is TRBV3-1; D may be TRBD1 (5 bases). CDR1 is LGHDT and CDR2 is YNNKEL in the germline V gene (reference sequence). This CDR3 has 15 residues.

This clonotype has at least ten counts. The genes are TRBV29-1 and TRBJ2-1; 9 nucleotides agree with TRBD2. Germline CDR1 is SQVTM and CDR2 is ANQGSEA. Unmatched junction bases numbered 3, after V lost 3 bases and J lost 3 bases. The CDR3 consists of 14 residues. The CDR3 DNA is TGCAGCGTTGACGCTAGCGGGATCTACAATGAGCAGTTCTTC. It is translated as CSVDASGIYNEQFF.

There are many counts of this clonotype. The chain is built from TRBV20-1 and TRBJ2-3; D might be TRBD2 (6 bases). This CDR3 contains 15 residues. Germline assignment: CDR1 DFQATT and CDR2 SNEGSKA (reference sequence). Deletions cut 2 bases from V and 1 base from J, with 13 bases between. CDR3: CSARIAALGTDTQYF. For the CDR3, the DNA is TGCAGTGCTAGAATAGCGGCCCTGGGCACAGATACGCAGTATTTT.

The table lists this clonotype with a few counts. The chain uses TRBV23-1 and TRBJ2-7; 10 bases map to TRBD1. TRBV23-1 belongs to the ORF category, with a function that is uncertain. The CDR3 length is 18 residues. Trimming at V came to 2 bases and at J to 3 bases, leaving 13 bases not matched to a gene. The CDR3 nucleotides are TGCGCCAGCAGTCAAATCCTGGACCGGGACAGGGGCGACTACGAGCAGTACTTC. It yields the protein CASSQILDRDRGDYEQYF.

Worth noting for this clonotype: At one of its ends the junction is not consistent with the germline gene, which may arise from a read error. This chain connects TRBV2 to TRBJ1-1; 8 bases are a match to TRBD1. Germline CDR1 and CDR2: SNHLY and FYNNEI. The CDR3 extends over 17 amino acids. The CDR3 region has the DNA TGTGCCAGCAGTGGAGCGCCCTCAGGGGGCTGGGACACTGAAGCTTTATTT. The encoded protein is CASSGAPSGGWDTEALF.

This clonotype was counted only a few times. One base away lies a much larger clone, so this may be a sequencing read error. The CDR3: CASSEASLNPSYERYF. The CDR3, as DNA: TGTGCCAGCAGTGAAGCTTCCCTGAACCCTTCCTACGAGCGGTACTTC. This chain connects TRBV6-1 to TRBJ2-7; D not resolved. Germline V gives CDR1 MNHNS, CDR2 SASEGT. The CDR3 consists of 16 residues.

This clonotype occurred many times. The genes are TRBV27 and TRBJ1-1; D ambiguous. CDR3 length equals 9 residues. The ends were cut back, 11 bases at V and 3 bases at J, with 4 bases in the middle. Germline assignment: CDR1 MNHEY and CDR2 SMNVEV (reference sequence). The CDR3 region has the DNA TGTGCCGGACACACTGAAGCTTTCTTT. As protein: CAGHTEAFF.

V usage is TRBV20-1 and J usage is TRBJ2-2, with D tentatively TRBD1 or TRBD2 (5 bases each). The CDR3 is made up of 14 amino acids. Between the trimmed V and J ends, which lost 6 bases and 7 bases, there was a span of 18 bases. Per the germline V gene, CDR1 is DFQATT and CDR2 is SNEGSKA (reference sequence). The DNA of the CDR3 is TGCAGTGCCGGGATCAGGGCTGGGGGCGGGGAGCTGTTTTTT. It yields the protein CSAGIRAGGGELFF.

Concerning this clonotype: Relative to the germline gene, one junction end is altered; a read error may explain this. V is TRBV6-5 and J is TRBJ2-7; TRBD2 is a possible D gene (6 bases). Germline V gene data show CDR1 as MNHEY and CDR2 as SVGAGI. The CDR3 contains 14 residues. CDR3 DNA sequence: TGTGCCGGCAGTACGGGAGAAGCTACCTATGAGCAGTACTTC. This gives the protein CAGSTGEATYEQYF.

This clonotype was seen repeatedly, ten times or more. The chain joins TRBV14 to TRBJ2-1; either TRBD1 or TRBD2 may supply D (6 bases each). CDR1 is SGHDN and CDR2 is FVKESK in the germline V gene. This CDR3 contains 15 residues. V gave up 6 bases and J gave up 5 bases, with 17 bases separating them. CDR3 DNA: TGTGCCAGCAGACGAGGAGGGGGAAGGAACAATGAGCAGTTCTTC. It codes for CASRRGGGRNNEQFF.

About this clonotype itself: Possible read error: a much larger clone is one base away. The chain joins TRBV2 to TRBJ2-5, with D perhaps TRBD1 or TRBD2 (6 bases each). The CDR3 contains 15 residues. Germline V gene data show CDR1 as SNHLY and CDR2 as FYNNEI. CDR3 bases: TGTGCCATCCAGATCCGGAGGGGGTACCAAGAGACCCTGTACTTC. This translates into CAIQIRRGYQETLYF.

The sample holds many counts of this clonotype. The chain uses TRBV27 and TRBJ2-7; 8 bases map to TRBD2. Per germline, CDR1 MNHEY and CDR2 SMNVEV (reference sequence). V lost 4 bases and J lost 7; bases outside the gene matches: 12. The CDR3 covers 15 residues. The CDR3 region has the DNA TGTGCCAGCAGTTCGGGACTAGACCCCGTCTGGGAGCAGTACTTC. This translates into CASSSGLDPVWEQYF.

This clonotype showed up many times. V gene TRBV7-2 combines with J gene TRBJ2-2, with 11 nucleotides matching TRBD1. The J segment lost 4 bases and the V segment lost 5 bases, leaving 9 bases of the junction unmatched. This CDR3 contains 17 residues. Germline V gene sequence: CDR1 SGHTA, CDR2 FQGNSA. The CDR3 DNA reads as TGTGCCAGCAGCCGGACAGGGGGCGATGTATTCACCGGGGAGCTGTTTTTT. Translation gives CASSRTGGDVFTGELFF. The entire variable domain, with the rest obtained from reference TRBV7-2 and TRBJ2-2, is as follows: GAGVSQSPSNKVTEKGKDVELRCDPISGHTALYWYRQSLGQGLEFLIYFQGNSAPDKSGLPSDRFSAERTGGSVSTLTIQRTQQEDSAVYLCASSRTGGDVFTGELFFGEGSRLTVL.

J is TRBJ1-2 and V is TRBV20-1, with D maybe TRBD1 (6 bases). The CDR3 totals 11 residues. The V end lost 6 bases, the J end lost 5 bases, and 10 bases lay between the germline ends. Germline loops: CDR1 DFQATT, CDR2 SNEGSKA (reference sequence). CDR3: CSADRPYGYTF. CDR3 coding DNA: TGCAGTGCCGACAGGCCTTATGGCTACACCTTC.

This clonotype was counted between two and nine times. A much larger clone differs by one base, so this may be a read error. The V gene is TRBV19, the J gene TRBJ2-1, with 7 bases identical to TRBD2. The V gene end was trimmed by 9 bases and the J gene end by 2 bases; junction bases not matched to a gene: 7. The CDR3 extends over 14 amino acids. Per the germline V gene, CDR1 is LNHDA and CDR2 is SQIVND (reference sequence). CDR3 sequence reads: CASKGAGAYNEQFF. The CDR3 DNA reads TGTGCCAGCAAAGGTGCGGGAGCCTACAATGAGCAGTTCTTC.

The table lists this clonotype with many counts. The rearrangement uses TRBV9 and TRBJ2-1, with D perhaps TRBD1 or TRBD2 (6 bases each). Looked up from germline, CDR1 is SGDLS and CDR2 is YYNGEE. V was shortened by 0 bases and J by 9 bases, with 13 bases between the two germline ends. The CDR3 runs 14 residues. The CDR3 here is CASSVDGGGGEQFF. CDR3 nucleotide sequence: TGTGCCAGCAGCGTAGATGGAGGGGGAGGTGAGCAGTTCTTC. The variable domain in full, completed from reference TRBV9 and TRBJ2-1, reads DSGVTQTPKHLITATGQRVTLRCSPRSGDLSVYWYQQSLDQGLQFLIQYYNGEERAKGNILERFSAQQFPDLHSELNLSSLELGDSALYFCASSVDGGGGEQFFGPGTRLTVL.

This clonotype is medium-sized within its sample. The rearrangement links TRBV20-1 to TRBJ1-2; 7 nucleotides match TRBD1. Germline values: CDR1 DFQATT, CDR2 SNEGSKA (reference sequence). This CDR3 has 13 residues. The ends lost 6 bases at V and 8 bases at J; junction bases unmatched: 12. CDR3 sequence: CSAGEGGALGYTF. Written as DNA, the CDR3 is TGCAGTGCGGGCGAAGGGGGCGCGTTGGGCTACACCTTC.

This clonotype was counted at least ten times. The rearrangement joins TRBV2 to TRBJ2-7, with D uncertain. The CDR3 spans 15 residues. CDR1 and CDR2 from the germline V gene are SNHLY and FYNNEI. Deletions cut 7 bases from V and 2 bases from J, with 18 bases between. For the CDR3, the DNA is TGTGCCAGCATCCCTAACCCAAAATACCCCTACGAGCAGTACTTC. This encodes CASIPNPKYPYEQYF. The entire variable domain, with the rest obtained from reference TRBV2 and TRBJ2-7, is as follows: EPEVTQTPSHQVTQMGQEVILRCVPISNHLYFYWYRQILGQKVEFLVSFYNNEISEKSEIFDDQFSVERPDGSNFTLKIRSTKLEDSAMYFCASIPNPKYPYEQYFGPGTRLTVT.